The source of this T cell receptor beta chain is a study of regulatory T cells in long-lasting Graves disease. Germline lookup yields CDR1 SGHNT and CDR2 YENEEA. The CDR3 runs to 14 residues. Worth noting for this clonotype: One end of the junction is discordant with germline, which a read error may explain.

Researchers made TCR beta libraries by using iRepertoire HTBI primers and running Arm-PCR on CDR3 regions. In TCRdb, the multiplex PCR reads were re-called with MiXCR into one record per CDR3 protein. The sample carries 600,000 to 850,000 distinct CDR3 sequences, 25% to 35% recorded once. Sample time point: persistent/refractory GD, antithyroid drugs over 5 years with positive TRAb. The TCR library was made from RNA that had been extracted from PBMCs in TRIzol. This specimen consisted of peripheral blood mononuclear cells (PBMCs), obtained when the disease was refractory, from a patient treated with antithyroid drugs. The receptor comes from a female donor with Graves disease. The rearrangement uses TRBV11-3 and TRBJ1-1; D is perhaps TRBD1 (5 bases). For the CDR3, the DNA is TGTGCCAGCAGCTTGGGGGGTGATGCCACTGAAGCTTCCTTT. Protein sequence: CASSLGGDATEASF.